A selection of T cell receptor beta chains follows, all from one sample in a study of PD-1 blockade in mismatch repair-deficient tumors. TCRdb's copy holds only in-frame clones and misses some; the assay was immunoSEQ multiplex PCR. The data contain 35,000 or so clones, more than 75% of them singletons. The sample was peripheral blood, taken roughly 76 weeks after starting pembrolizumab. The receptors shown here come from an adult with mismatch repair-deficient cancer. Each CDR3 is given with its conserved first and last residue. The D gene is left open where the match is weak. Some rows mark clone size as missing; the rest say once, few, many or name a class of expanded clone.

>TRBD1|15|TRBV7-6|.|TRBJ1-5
CASSLVAGGVQPQHF
TGTGCCAGCAGCCTTGTGGCAGGGGGAGTTCAGCCCCAGCATTTT
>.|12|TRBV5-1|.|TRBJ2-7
CASSDTTYEQYF
TGCGCCAGCAGCGACACGACCTACGAGCAGTACTTC
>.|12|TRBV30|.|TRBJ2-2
CAWRDYTGELFF
TGTGCCTGGAGGGACTACACCGGGGAGCTGTTTTTT
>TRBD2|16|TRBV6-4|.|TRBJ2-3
CASSVHSGIGTDTQYF
TGTGCCAGCAGTGTCCATAGCGGGATCGGCACAGATACGCAGTATTTT
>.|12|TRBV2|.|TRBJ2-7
CASRAGVDEQYF
TGTGCCAGCAGGGCCGGGGTCGACGAGCAGTACTTC
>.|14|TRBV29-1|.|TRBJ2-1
CSVLEGRAYNEQFF
TGCAGCGTTCTCGAGGGCCGAGCCTACAATGAGCAGTTCTTC
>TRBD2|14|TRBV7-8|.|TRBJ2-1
CASSAGGPYNEQFF
TGTGCCAGCAGCGCGGGAGGGCCCTACAATGAGCAGTTCTTC
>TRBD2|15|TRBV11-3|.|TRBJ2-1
CASSPGLAGVGEQFF
TGTGCCAGCAGCCCGGGACTAGCGGGAGTAGGAGAGCAGTTCTTC
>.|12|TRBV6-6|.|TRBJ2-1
CASSAGLGVQFF
TGTGCCAGCAGTGCTGGACTTGGGGTGCAGTTCTTC
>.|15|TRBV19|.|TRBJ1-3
CASSSSVGSGNTIYF
TGTGCCAGTAGTAGTTCTGTCGGGTCTGGAAACACCATATATTTT
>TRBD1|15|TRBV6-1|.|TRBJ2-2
CASSSGQGDTGELFF
TGTGCCAGCAGTTCGGGACAGGGAGACACCGGGGAGCTGTTTTTT
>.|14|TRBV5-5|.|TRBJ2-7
CASTPDSYSYEQYF
TGTGCCAGCACCCCTGACAGCTACTCCTACGAGCAGTACTTC
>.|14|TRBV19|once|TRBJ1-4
CASKGTPSLEKLFF
TGTGCCAGTAAAGGGACACCCTCTCTTGAAAAACTGTTTTTT
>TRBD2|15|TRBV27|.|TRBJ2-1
CASSKTGTSLNEQFF
TGTGCCAGCAGTAAAACCGGGACTAGTCTCAATGAGCAGTTCTTC